This T cell receptor (beta chain) was documented in a study of blood T cell repertoires in COVID-19. In the study overall: PBMCs, B-cell-depleted T cells, or T cells were the source of the cDNA or gDNA that made up the material.

The germline gives CDR1 MDHEN, CDR2 SYDVKM. V was pared by 10 bases and J by 7 bases, with 5 bases of the junction left unmatched. The CDR3 has 12 residues. Sequencing was performed with immunoSEQ multiplex PCR; in TCRdb, only in-frame clones are kept and a portion is missing. The sample has roughly 250,000 clones, around 85% seen once. This chain joins TRBV28 and TRBJ2-1, with TRBD1 identical over 9 bases. Sequenced material: peripheral blood. The receptor's source is a human donor with COVID-19, enrolled during active disease. The donor label of this sample is uncertain. The CDR3 here is CATTTGGNEQFF. As DNA, the CDR3 is TGTGCCACCACGACAGGGGGGAATGAGCAGTTCTTC.